The sequence of this TCR beta chain was determined in a study of OX40 agonist ivuxolimab in advanced cancers. In the study overall: Partial responses were achieved by three patients, one with hepatocellular carcinoma and two with cutaneous melanoma. Study results and caveats: Clonal expansion by week 6 occurred in CD4+ and CD8+ blood T cells (at 0.1 to 3.0 mg/kg).

Worth noting for this clone: No antigen is known for it.

There are 13 residues in the CDR3. Germline-derived CDR1 and CDR2 are MNHEY and SVGAGI. V dropped 0 bases and J dropped 6 bases, with 8 bases sitting between them. Repertoires were generated with immunoSEQ multiplex PCR, while TCRdb's copy carries only in-frame clones and drops some. In the table there are over 45,000 clones, more than 75% of which are singletons. The receptor was derived from an adult with an advanced solid tumor such as melanoma, head and neck, liver or kidney cancer. The chain combines TRBV6-5 with TRBJ1-2; D possibly corresponds to TRBD1 (6 bases). The sequenced sample was CD4+ or CD8+ T cells sorted from blood, obtained in a trial of the OX40 agonist ivuxolimab. CDR3 coding DNA: TGTGCCAGCAGTTACTCACAGGGAAATGGCTACACCTTC. This codes for CASSYSQGNGYTF.